This record looks at one TCR beta chain sequence and its context. Its antigen is still unknown. Trimming stripped 1 base from V and 5 bases from J, with 11 bases between. There are 14 residues in the CDR3. Germline V gene data show CDR1 as LNHNV and CDR2 as YYDKDF (reference sequence). The source of the sample is a study of OX40 agonist ivuxolimab in advanced cancers. General study points: Relative to CD4+ cells, CD8+ T cells on average had more expanded clones.

Generated by immunoSEQ multiplex PCR, the TCRdb table keeps only in-frame clones and is missing some. The sample yields some 65,000 clones, roughly 87% seen once. The sequencing used CD4+ or CD8+ T cells sorted from blood, collected in a trial of the OX40 agonist ivuxolimab. The receptor's source is an adult with an advanced solid tumor such as melanoma, head and neck, liver or kidney cancer. The J gene is TRBJ2-5, the V gene TRBV15; the D gene is possibly TRBD1 (5 bases). CDR3 amino acids: CATSRGGVSETQYF. CDR3 bases: TGTGCCACCAGCAGAGGGGGCGTTAGCGAGACCCAGTACTTC.